Below, 3 T cell receptor beta chains from the same sample are listed, as sequenced in a study of prognosis after radiotherapy for stage I lung cancer. It was by two-round multiplex PCR that TCR beta CDR3 was amplified from genomic DNA. Used in first-round PCR were primers specific to each TRBV and TRBJ gene. MiXCR, run by TCRdb on the multiplex PCR reads, gives a single entry per CDR3 protein. The repertoire holds approximately 30,000 distinct CDR3 sequences, with about 30% as singletons. This specimen consisted of PBMCs, obtained before or after stereotactic body radiation therapy (not recorded which). The receptor source for this set is a donor over 45 with non-small cell lung cancer.

In this sample, this clonotype turned up a few times. The V call is TRBV6-1, the J call TRBJ1-5, with unresolved D. V was trimmed by 3 bases and J by 1 base, leaving 4 bases between them. The CDR3 length is 13 residues. Germline V gives CDR1 MNHNS, CDR2 SASEGT. In DNA form, the CDR3 reads TGTGCCAGCAGTGAGGGGAGCAATCAGCCCCAGCATTTT. This sequence encodes CASSEGSNQPQHF.

The rearrangement joins TRBV19 to TRBJ2-3, with D possibly being TRBD1 (6 bases). The CDR3 is 19 residues long. With 6 bases removed from V and 2 bases from J, the gap between germline ends came to 27 bases. From germline, CDR1 is LNHDA and CDR2 SQIVND (reference sequence). The CDR3 reads CASSFLRGQTPQNTDTQYF. The CDR3 DNA follows: TGTGCCAGTAGCTTCCTCCGCGGACAGACGCCCCAAAACACAGATACGCAGTATTTT.

Turning to this clonotype: A much larger clone lies a single base off, so this may be a read error. The V gene is TRBV5-1, the J gene TRBJ1-6; 8 bases align to TRBD1. The CDR3 runs 14 residues. CDR1 and CDR2 from the germline V gene are SGHRS and YFSETQ. CDR3 protein: CASSSGQGNPPLHF. CDR3 nucleotides: TGCGCCAGCAGCTCCGGACAGGGTAATCCACCCCTCCACTTT.